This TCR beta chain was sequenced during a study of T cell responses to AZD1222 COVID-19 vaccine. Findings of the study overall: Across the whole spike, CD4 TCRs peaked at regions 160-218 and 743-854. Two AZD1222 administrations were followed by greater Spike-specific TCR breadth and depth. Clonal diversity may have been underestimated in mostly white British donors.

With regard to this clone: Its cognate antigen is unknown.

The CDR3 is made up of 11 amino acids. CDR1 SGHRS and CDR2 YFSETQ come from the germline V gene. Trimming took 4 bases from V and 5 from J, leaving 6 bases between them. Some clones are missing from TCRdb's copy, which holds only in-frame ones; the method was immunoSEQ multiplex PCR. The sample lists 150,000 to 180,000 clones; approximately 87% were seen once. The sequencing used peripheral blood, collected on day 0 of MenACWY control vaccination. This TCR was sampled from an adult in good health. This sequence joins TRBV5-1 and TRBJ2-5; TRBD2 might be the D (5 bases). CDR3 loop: CASSPGETQYF. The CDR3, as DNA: TGCGCCAGCAGCCCGGGGGAGACCCAGTACTTC.